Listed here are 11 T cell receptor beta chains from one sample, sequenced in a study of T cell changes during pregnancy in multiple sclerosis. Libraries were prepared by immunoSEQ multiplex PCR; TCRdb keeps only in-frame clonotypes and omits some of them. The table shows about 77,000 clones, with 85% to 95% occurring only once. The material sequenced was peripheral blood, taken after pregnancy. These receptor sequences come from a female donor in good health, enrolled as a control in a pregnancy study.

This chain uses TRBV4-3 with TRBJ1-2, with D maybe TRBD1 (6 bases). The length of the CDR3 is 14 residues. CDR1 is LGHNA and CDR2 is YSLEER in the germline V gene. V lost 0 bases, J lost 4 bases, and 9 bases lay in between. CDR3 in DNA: TGCGCCAGCAGCCAAGAGGCAGGGGCCTATGGCTACACCTTC. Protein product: CASSQEAGAYGYTF.

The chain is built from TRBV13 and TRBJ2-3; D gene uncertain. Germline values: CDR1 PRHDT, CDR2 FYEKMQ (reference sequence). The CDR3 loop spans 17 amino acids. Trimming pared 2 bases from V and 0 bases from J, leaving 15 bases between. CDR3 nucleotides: TGTGCCAGCAGCTTATCGTTTGTAACCCAGAGCACAGATACGCAGTATTTT. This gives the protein CASSLSFVTQSTDTQYF.

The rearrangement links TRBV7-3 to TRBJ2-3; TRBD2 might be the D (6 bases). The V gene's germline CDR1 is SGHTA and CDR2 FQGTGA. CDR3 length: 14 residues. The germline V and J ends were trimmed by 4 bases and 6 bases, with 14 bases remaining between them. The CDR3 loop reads CASSSMRGSDTQYF. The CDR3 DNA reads TGTGCCAGCAGCTCGATGCGGGGATCGGATACGCAGTATTTT.

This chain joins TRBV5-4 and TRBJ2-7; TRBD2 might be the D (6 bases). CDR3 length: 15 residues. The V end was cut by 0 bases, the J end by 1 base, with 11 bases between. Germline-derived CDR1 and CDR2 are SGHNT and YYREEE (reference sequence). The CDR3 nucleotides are TGTGCCAGCAGCTTGGCCGGGAGCCAATCCTACGAGCAGTACTTC. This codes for CASSLAGSQSYEQYF.

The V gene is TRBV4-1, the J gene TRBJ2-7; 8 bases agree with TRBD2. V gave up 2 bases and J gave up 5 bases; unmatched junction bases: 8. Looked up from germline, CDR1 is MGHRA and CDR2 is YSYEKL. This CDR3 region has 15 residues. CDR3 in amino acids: CASSQKAHSGDEQYF. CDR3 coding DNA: TGCGCCAGCAGCCAAAAAGCCCATAGCGGGGACGAGCAGTACTTC.

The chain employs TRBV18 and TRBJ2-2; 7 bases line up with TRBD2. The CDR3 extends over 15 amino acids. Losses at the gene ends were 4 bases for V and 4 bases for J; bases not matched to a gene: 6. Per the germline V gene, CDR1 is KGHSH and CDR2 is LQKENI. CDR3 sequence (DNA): TGTGCCAGCTCACTGGACGGGGGGTTCACCGGGGAGCTGTTTTTT. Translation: CASSLDGGFTGELFF.

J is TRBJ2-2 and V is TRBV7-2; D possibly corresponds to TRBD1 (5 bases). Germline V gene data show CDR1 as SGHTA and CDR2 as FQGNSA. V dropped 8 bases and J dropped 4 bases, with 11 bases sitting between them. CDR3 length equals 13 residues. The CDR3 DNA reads TGTGCCAGCCATCTGCAGGGCACCGGGGAGCTGTTTTTT. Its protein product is CASHLQGTGELFF.

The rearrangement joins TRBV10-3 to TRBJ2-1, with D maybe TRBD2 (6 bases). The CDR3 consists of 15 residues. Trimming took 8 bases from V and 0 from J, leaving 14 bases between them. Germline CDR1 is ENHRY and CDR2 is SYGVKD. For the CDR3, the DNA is TGTGCCATCTCGGCTCCGGGAGACTCCTACAATGAGCAGTTCTTC. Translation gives CAISAPGDSYNEQFF.

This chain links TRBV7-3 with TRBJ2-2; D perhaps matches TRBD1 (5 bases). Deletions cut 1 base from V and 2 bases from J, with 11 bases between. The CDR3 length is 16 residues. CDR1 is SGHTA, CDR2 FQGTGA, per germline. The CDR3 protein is CASSLIGVTNTGELFF. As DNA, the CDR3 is TGTGCCAGCAGCTTAATAGGGGTCACCAACACCGGGGAGCTGTTTTTT.

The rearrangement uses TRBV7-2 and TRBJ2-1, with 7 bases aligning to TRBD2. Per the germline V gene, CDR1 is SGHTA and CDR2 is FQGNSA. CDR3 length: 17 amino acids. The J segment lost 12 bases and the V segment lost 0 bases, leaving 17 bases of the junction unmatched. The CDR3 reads CASSLASTGTTSWGQFF. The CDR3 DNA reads TGTGCCAGCAGCTTAGCCTCAACCGGGACTACTTCTTGGGGGCAGTTCTTC.

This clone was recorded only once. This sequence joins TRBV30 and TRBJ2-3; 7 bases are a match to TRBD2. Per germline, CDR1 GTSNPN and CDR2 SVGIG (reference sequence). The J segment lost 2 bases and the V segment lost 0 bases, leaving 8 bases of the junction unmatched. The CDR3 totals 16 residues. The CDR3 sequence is CAWSVLATSFTDTQYF. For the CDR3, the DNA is TGTGCCTGGAGTGTACTGGCGACTAGCTTCACAGATACGCAGTATTTT. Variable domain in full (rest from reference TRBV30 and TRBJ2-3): SQTIHQWPATLVQPVGSPLSLECTVEGTSNPNLYWYRQAAGRGLQLLFYSVGIGQISSEVPQNLSASRPQDRQFILSSKKLLLSDSGFYLCAWSVLATSFTDTQYFGPGTRLTVL.